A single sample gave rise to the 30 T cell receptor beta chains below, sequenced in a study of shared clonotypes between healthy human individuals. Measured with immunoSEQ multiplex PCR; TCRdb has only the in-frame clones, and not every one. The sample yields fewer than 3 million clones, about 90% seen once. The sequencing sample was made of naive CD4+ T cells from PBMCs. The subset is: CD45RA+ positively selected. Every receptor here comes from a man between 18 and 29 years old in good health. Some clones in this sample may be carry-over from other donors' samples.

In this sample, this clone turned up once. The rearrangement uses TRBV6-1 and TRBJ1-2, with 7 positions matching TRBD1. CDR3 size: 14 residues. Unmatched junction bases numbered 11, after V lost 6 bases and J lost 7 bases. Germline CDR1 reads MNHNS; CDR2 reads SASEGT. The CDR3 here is CASSQKGTDFGYTF. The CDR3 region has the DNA TGTGCCAGCAGCCAAAAGGGGACAGACTTTGGCTACACCTTC.

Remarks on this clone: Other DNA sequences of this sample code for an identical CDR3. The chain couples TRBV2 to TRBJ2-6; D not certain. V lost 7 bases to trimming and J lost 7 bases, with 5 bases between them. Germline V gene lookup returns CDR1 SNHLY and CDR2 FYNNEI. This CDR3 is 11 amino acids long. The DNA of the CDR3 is TGTGCCAGCACTCGCGCCAACGTCCTGACTTTC. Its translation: CASTRANVLTF.

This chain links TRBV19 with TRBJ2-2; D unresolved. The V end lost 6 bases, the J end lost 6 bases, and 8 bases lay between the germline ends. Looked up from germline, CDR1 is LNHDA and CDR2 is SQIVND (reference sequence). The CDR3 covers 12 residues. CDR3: CASRLIAGELFF. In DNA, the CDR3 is TGTGCCAGTAGGCTAATCGCCGGGGAGCTGTTTTTT. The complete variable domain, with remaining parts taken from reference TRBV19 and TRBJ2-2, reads DGGITQSPKYLFRKEGQNVTLSCEQNLNHDAMYWYRQDPGQGLRLIYYSQIVNDFQKGDIAEGYSVSREKKESFPLTVTSAQKNPTAFYLCASRLIAGELFFGEGSRLTVL.

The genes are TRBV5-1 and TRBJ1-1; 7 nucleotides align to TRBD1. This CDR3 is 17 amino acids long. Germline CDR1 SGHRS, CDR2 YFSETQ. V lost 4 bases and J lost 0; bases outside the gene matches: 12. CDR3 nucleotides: TGCGCCAGCAGCCGAGACAGGGAAGGTAGGGTGAACACTGAAGCTTTCTTT. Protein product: CASSRDREGRVNTEAFF.

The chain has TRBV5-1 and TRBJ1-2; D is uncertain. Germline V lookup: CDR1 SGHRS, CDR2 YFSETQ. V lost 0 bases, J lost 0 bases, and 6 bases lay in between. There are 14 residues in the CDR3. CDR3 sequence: CASSLEPTNYGYTF. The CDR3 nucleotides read TGCGCCAGCAGCTTGGAGCCTACTAACTATGGCTACACCTTC.

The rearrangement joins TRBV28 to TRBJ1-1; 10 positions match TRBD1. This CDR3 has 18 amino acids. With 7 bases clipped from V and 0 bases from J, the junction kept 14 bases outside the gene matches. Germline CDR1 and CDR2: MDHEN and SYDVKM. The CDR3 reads CASTRTGGYLGLNTEAFF. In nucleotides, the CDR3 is TGTGCCAGCACAAGGACAGGGGGTTATTTAGGGTTGAACACTGAAGCTTTCTTT. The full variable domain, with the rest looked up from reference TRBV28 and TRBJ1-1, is DVKVTQSSRYLVKRTGEKVFLECVQDMDHENMFWYRQDPGLGLRLIYFSYDVKMKEKGDIPEGYSVSREKKERFSLILESASTNQTSMYLCASTRTGGYLGLNTEAFFGQGTRLTVV.

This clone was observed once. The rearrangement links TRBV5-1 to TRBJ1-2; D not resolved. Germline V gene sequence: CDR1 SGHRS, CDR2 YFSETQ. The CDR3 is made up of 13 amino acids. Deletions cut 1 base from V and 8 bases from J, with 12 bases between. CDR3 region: CASSLRAEMGYTF. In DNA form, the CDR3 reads TGCGCCAGCAGCTTGAGGGCAGAAATGGGCTACACCTTC.

The CDR3 reads CASSVASRAPNTEAFF. The CDR3 DNA reads TGTGCCAGCAGCGTAGCCTCTAGGGCTCCGAACACTGAAGCTTTCTTT. The J gene is TRBJ1-1, the V gene TRBV9; D unclear. The germline gives CDR1 SGDLS, CDR2 YYNGEE. V was shortened by 0 bases and J by 1 base, with 13 bases between the two germline ends. This CDR3 comprises 16 residues. The whole variable domain, remainder taken from reference TRBV9 and TRBJ1-1, is DSGVTQTPKHLITATGQRVTLRCSPRSGDLSVYWYQQSLDQGLQFLIQYYNGEERAKGNILERFSAQQFPDLHSELNLSSLELGDSALYFCASSVASRAPNTEAFFGQGTRLTVV.

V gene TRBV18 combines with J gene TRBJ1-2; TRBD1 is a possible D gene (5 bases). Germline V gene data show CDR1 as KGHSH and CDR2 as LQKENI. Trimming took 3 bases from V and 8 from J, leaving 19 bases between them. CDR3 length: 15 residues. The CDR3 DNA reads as TGTGCCAGCTCACCGGGGAGGAGGACATTGGGAGGCTACACCTTC. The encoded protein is CASSPGRRTLGGYTF.

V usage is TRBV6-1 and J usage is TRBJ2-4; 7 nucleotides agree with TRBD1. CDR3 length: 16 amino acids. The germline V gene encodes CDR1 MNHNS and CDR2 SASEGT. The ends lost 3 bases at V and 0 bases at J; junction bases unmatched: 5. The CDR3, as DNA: TGTGCCAGCAGTGATAGGGACAGACTAGCCAAAAACATTCAGTACTTC. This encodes CASSDRDRLAKNIQYF.

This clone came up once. In DNA form, the CDR3 reads TGTGCCAGCAGTTTAGTAGGGGGACAGGAGAACAATCAGCCCCAGCATTTT. Translating it yields CASSLVGGQENNQPQHF. The genes are TRBV28 and TRBJ1-5, with 8 bases identical to TRBD1. J was trimmed by 3 bases and V by 2 bases; bases with no gene match: 9. The germline V gene encodes CDR1 MDHEN and CDR2 SYDVKM. The CDR3 sequence is 17 residues long.

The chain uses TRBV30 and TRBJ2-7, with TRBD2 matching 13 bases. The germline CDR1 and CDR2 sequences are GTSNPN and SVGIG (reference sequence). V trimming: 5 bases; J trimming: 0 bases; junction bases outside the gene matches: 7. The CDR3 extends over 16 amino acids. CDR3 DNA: TGTGCCTGGCGGACTAGCGGGAGTCATCGCTCCTACGAGCAGTACTTC. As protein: CAWRTSGSHRSYEQYF.

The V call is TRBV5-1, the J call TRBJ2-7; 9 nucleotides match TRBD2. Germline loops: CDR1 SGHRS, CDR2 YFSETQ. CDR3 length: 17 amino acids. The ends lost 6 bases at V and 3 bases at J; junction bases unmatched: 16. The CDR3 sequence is CASTLGWASGTDYEQYF. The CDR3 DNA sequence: TGCGCCAGCACCCTCGGGTGGGCTAGCGGGACCGACTACGAGCAGTACTTC.

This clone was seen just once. CDR3 DNA sequence: TGTGCCAGCAGTTTGCACGGGGGGCAAAGCGGTGGCTACACCTTC. Protein sequence: CASSLHGGQSGGYTF. This sequence joins TRBV28 and TRBJ1-2, with D possibly TRBD1 on 6 matching bases. The V gene's germline CDR1 is MDHEN and CDR2 SYDVKM. The CDR3 is made up of 15 amino acids. Trimming took 3 bases from V and 7 from J, leaving 18 bases between them.

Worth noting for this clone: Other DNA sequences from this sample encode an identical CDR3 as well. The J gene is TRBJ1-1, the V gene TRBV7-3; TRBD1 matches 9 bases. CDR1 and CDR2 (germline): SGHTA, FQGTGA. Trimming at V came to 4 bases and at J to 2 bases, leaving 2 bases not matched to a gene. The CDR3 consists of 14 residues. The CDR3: CASSSGQGNTEAFF. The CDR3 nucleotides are TGTGCCAGCAGCTCGGGACAGGGAAACACTGAAGCTTTCTTT.

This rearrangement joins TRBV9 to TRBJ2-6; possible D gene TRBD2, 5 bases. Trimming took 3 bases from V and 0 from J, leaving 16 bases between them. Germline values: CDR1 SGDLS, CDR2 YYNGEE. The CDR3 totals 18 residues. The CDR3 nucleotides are TGTGCCAGCAGCGCGGCGGGCAGGAGCCCCTCTGGGGCCAACGTCCTGACTTTC. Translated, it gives CASSAAGRSPSGANVLTF.

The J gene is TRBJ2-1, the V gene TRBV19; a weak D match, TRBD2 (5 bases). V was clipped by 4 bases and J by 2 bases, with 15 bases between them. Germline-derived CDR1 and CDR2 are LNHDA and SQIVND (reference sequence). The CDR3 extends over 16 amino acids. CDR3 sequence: CASSTLERVAYNEQFF. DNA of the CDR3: TGTGCCAGTAGTACCCTCGAGAGGGTAGCCTACAATGAGCAGTTCTTC.

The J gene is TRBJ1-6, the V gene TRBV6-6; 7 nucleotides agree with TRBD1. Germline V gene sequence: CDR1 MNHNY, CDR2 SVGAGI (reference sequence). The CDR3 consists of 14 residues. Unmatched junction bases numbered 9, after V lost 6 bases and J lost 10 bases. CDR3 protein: CASRRTGEGSPLHF. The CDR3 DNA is TGTGCCAGCAGGCGAACAGGGGAAGGATCACCCCTCCACTTT.

CDR3 amino acids: CASSLLGLAEETQYF. CDR3 sequence (DNA): TGTGCCAGCAGTTTACTCGGACTAGCGGAAGAGACCCAGTACTTC. The chain couples TRBV28 to TRBJ2-5, with 10 nucleotides matching TRBD2. V gave up 2 bases and J gave up 3 bases; unmatched junction bases: 3. Germline CDR1 reads MDHEN; CDR2 reads SYDVKM. This CDR3 has 15 residues.

Here the CDR3 reads CASSYREGLPYNEQFF. CDR3 DNA: TGTGCCAGCAGTTACCGAGAGGGCTTACCATACAATGAGCAGTTCTTC. The V gene is TRBV6-5, the J gene TRBJ2-1; perhaps TRBD2 as D (5 bases). This CDR3 is 16 amino acids long. Per the germline V gene, CDR1 is MNHEY and CDR2 is SVGAGI. V shed 2 bases and J shed 4 bases, with 15 bases lying between them.

CDR3 bases: TGTGCCAGCAGCTTAGATCACGACAATGAGCAGTTCTTC. Protein: CASSLDHDNEQFF. The chain has TRBV11-3 and TRBJ2-1, with no clear D. The CDR3 loop spans 13 amino acids. Trimming took off 0 bases at V and 5 bases at J, with 5 bases between the two ends. Germline CDR1 is SGHNT and CDR2 is YENEEA. Full variable domain (missing parts from reference TRBV11-3 and TRBJ2-1): EAGVVQSPRYKIIEKKQPVAFWCNPISGHNTLYWYLQNLGQGPELLIRYENEEAVDDSQLPKDRFSAERLKGVDSTLKIQPAELGDSAVYLCASSLDHDNEQFFGPGTRLTVL.

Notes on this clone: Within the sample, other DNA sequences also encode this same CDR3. CDR3 coding DNA: TGTGCCAGTAGTACCACAGGGGACACTGAAGCTTTCTTT. It specifies CASSTTGDTEAFF. V gene TRBV19 combines with J gene TRBJ1-1; 7 bases agree with TRBD1. The CDR3 length is 13 residues. Germline-derived CDR1 and CDR2 are LNHDA and SQIVND (reference sequence). Losses at the gene ends were 4 bases for V and 3 bases for J; bases not matched to a gene: 2. Drawing the rest from reference TRBV19 and TRBJ1-1, the complete variable domain is DGGITQSPKYLFRKEGQNVTLSCEQNLNHDAMYWYRQDPGQGLRLIYYSQIVNDFQKGDIAEGYSVSREKKESFPLTVTSAQKNPTAFYLCASSTTGDTEAFFGQGTRLTVV.

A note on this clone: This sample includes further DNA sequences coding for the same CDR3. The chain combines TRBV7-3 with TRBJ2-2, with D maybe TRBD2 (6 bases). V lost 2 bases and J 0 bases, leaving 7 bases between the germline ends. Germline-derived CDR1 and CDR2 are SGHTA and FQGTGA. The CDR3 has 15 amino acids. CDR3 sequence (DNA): TGTGCCAGCAGCTTACGCGGGGCGAACACCGGGGAGCTGTTTTTT. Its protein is CASSLRGANTGELFF.

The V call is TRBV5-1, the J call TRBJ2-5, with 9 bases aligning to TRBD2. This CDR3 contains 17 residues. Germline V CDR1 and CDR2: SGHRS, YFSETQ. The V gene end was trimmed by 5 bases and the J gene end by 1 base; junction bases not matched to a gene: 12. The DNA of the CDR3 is TGCGCCAGCAGTGAAACTCCGGGACTAGCTCGCCAAGAGACCCAGTACTTC. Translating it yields CASSETPGLARQETQYF.

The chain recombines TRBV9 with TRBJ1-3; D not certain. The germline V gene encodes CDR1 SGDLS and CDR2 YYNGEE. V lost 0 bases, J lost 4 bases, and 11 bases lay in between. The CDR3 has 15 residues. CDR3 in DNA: TGTGCCAGCAGCGTAGAACCGGGATCGGGAAACACCATATATTTT. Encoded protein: CASSVEPGSGNTIYF.

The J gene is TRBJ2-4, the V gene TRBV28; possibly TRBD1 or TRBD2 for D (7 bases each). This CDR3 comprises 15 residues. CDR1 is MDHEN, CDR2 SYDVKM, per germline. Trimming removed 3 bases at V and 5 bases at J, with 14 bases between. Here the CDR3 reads CASSFRGGQQNIQYF. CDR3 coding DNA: TGTGCCAGCAGTTTCCGCGGGGGACAGCAAAACATTCAGTACTTC.

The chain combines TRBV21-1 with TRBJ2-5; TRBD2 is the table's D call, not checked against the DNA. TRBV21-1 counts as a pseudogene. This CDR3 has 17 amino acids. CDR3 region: CASSKDGGLADIQTQYF. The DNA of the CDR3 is TGTGCCAGCAGCAAAGATGGAGGACTAGCGGATATTCAGACCCAGTACTTC.

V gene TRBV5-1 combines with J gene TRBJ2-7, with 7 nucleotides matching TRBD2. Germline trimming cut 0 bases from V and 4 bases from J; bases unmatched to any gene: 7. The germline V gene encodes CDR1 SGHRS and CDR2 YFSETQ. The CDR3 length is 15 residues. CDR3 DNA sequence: TGCGCCAGCAGCTTGGCCCCTCTAGCGGAGTACGAGCAGTACTTC. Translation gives CASSLAPLAEYEQYF.

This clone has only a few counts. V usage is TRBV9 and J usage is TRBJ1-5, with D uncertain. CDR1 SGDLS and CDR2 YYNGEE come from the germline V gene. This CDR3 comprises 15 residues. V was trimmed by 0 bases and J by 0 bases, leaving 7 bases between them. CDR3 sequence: CASSVGQSSNQPQHF. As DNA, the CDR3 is TGTGCCAGCAGCGTAGGTCAGAGTAGCAATCAGCCCCAGCATTTT.

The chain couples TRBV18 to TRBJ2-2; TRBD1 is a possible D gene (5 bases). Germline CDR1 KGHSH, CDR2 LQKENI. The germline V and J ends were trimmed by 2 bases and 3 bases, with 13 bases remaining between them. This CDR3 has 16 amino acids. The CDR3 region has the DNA TGTGCCAGCTCACCATTCGAGACAGACTACACCGGGGAGCTGTTTTTT. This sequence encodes CASSPFETDYTGELFF.